A single sample is the source of the 17 T cell receptor beta chains below, sequenced in a study of long-term antiretroviral therapy in people with HIV (dated by TCRdb to about 2022). The immunoSEQ hsTCRB v3.0 assay was used at survey level resolution to sequence the TRB variable region. TCRdb took over this immuneACCESS table, retaining in-frame rearrangements with V and J assigned. Such tables are incomplete; in checked studies, under half of the missing clones stem from an unresolved V gene, and the remainder is unexplained. This sample gives 7,500 to 10,000 clones in total; 75% to 85% of them show up just once. Of the sample, about a sixth falls within the top ten clones. The sequences come from unsorted PBMCs, collected 0.7 years after starting antiretroviral therapy. The receptors shown here come from a man aged 35-49 years with HIV.

CDR3 sequence: CASSLGGRGLAWETQYF. Written as DNA, the CDR3 is TGTGCCAGCAGCTTAGGAGGAAGGGGCCTAGCGTGGGAGACCCAGTACTTC. The chain employs TRBV7-9 and TRBJ2-5; D might be TRBD2 (6 bases). Germline V lookup: CDR1 SEHNR, CDR2 FQNEAQ (reference sequence). V was clipped by 1 base and J by 5 bases, with 20 bases between them. The length of the CDR3 is 17 residues.

The chain combines TRBV4-2 with TRBJ2-1; TRBD1 matches at 8 bases. This CDR3 comprises 17 residues. V was clipped by 2 bases and J by 8 bases; unmatched bases: 14. Germline V gives CDR1 LGHNA, CDR2 YNFKEQ. The CDR3 DNA follows: TGTGCCAGCAGCCAACTCATACGAGGACAGGGCTCTCATGAGCAGTTCTTC. Translating gives CASSQLIRGQGSHEQFF.

This clone was detected only a few times. The CDR3 region is CATSRQREAYEQYF. Written as DNA, the CDR3 is TGTGCCACCAGCCGCCAGCGGGAGGCCTACGAGCAGTACTTC. The chain recombines TRBV15 with TRBJ2-7; 9 nucleotides match TRBD2. CDR1 and CDR2 (germline): LNHNV, YYDKDF (reference sequence). The ends lost 5 bases at V and 2 bases at J; junction bases unmatched: 4. The CDR3 loop spans 14 amino acids.

This chain uses TRBV28 with TRBJ2-7; 14 positions agree with TRBD2. This CDR3 is 18 amino acids long. Looked up from germline, CDR1 is MDHEN and CDR2 is SYDVKM. Unmatched junction bases numbered 14, after V lost 6 bases and J lost 4 bases. The DNA of the CDR3 is TGTGCCAGCAGCTACAACAATCCCGGGACTAGCGGGAGATACGAGCAGTACTTC. Amino acids: CASSYNNPGTSGRYEQYF. Complete variable domain (other parts from reference TRBV28 and TRBJ2-7): DVKVTQSSRYLVKRTGEKVFLECVQDMDHENMFWYRQDPGLGLRLIYFSYDVKMKEKGDIPEGYSVSREKKERFSLILESASTNQTSMYLCASSYNNPGTSGRYEQYFGPGTRLTVT.

V gene TRBV7-2 combines with J gene TRBJ2-1, with TRBD2 identical over 11 bases. V was pared by 3 bases and J by 7 bases, with 5 bases of the junction left unmatched. CDR1 is SGHTA, CDR2 FQGNSA, per germline. CDR3 size: 15 residues. The CDR3 DNA reads as TGTGCCAGCAGCTTCCCGGGACTAGCGGCGAATGAGCAGTTCTTC. As protein: CASSFPGLAANEQFF.

The J gene is TRBJ2-1, the V gene TRBV7-3, with TRBD2 matching 10 bases. From germline, CDR1 is SGHTA and CDR2 FQGTGA. V lost 7 bases and J lost 6; bases outside the gene matches: 6. The CDR3 spans 14 residues. The DNA of the CDR3 is TGTGCCAGCAACACCGGGACTAGCGTCAATGAGCAGTTCTTC. Encoded protein: CASNTGTSVNEQFF.

This sequence joins TRBV6-5 and TRBJ2-2; D gene ambiguous. V was pared by 7 bases and J by 8 bases, with 11 bases between. Germline lookup yields CDR1 MNHEY and CDR2 SVGAGI. This CDR3 comprises 12 residues. The CDR3 sequence is CASTSRLGELFF. CDR3 DNA sequence: TGTGCCAGCACCTCCAGGCTGGGGGAGCTGTTTTTT.

The count of this clone is one. J is TRBJ1-4 and V is TRBV5-1, with D possibly matching TRBD1 (6 bases). From germline, CDR1 is SGHRS and CDR2 YFSETQ. CDR3 size: 15 residues. Trimming took off 0 bases at V and 5 bases at J, with 11 bases between the two ends. DNA for the CDR3: TGCGCCAGCAGCTTGGCCGGGACAAGCAATGAAAAACTGTTTTTT. The encoded protein is CASSLAGTSNEKLFF.

This clone turned up a few times. CDR3 DNA: TGTGCCAGCAGCCCGGGCAGGGAAGGCTATGGCTACACCTTC. Its protein product is CASSPGREGYGYTF. V usage is TRBV5-4 and J usage is TRBJ1-2; D may be TRBD1 (5 bases). The CDR3 runs 14 residues. Germline V gives CDR1 SGHNT, CDR2 YYREEE (reference sequence). V lost 4 bases and J lost 4, with 14 bases in between.

This clone has a single count. The J gene is TRBJ2-5, the V gene TRBV30, with 13 bases that match TRBD2. V trimming: 8 bases; J trimming: 1 base; junction bases outside the gene matches: 10. The CDR3 contains 16 residues. Germline assignment: CDR1 GTSNPN and CDR2 SVGIG (reference sequence). The CDR3 DNA is TGTGCCCTAGGGGGACTAGCGGGATACACCCAAGAGACCCAGTACTTC. This encodes CALGGLAGYTQETQYF.

The chain employs TRBV2 and TRBJ2-3; TRBD1 matches at 9 bases. The CDR3 totals 16 residues. The V gene end was trimmed by 6 bases and the J gene end by 0 bases; junction bases not matched to a gene: 7. Germline V CDR1 and CDR2: SNHLY, FYNNEI. CDR3 DNA: TGTGCCAGCAGGGGCCTCGGACAGGGGAGCACAGATACGCAGTATTTT. The encoded protein is CASRGLGQGSTDTQYF.

This sequence joins TRBV5-1 and TRBJ2-2; D may match TRBD1 or TRBD2 (6 bases each). Trimming shortened V by 9 bases and J by 5 bases, and 20 bases separated the two germline ends. Germline V gives CDR1 SGHRS, CDR2 YFSETQ. The CDR3 consists of 15 residues. The CDR3 DNA sequence: TGCGCCACTAGAAGGGGGGACCCGAGTACCGGGGAGCTGTTTTTT. Its translation: CATRRGDPSTGELFF.

The J gene is TRBJ2-1, the V gene TRBV28, with TRBD1 identical over 11 bases. The junction had 0 bases not matched to a gene; V was cut back by 5 bases and J by 0 bases. Germline V gene sequence: CDR1 MDHEN, CDR2 SYDVKM. The CDR3 length is 15 residues. The CDR3 region has the DNA TGTGCCAGCAGTGGGACAGGGGGCTCCTACAATGAGCAGTTCTTC. Amino acid sequence: CASSGTGGSYNEQFF.

The rearrangement links TRBV4-2 to TRBJ2-3; 12 bases fit TRBD2. The germline V gene encodes CDR1 LGHNA and CDR2 YNFKEQ. The CDR3 is 20 residues long. The trim removed 1 base at V and 3 bases at J, leaving 14 bases unmatched. In DNA form, the CDR3 reads TGTGCCAGCAGCCAAGCGGGACTAGCGGGCAACTTAGGTGGGACAGATACGCAGTATTTT. Protein sequence: CASSQAGLAGNLGGTDTQYF.

J is TRBJ2-2 and V is TRBV7-6; D gene ambiguous. V lost 0 bases and J lost 7, with 9 bases in between. Germline CDR1 SGHVS, CDR2 FNYEAQ. This CDR3 contains 14 residues. The CDR3: CASSLAKIGGELFF. The CDR3 DNA sequence: TGTGCCAGCAGCTTAGCGAAGATTGGCGGGGAGCTGTTTTTT.

The V gene is TRBV27, the J gene TRBJ1-1, with D possibly TRBD1 on 5 matching bases. Trimming stripped 5 bases from V and 6 bases from J, with 19 bases between. Per the germline V gene, CDR1 is MNHEY and CDR2 is SMNVEV (reference sequence). The CDR3 length is 15 residues. CDR3: CASSRILSGDPEAFF. In nucleotides, the CDR3 is TGTGCCAGCAGTCGAATCCTCAGCGGGGACCCTGAAGCTTTCTTT.

The chain carries TRBV7-9 and TRBJ2-3; perhaps D is TRBD1 or TRBD2 (5 bases each). The germline V and J ends were trimmed by 1 base and 2 bases, with 13 bases remaining between them. Germline V gene sequence: CDR1 SEHNR, CDR2 FQNEAQ (reference sequence). The length of the CDR3 is 16 residues. The DNA for the CDR3 is TGTGCCAGCAGCTTAGAGGGACGGGCGGACACAGATACGCAGTATTTT. Encoded protein: CASSLEGRADTDTQYF.